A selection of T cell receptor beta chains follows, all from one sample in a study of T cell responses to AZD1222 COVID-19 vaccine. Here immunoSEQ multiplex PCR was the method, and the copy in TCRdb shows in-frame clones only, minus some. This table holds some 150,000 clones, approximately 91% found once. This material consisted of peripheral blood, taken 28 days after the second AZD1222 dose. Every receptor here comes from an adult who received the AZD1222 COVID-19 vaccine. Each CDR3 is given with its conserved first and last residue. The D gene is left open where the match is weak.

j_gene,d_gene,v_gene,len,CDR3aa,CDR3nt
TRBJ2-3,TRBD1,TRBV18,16,CASSLGRGQGTDTQYF,TGTGCCAGCTCCCTCGGCCGGGGACAGGGCACAGATACGCAGTATTTT
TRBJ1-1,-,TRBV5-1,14,CASSKGQLNTEAFF,TGCGCCAGCAGCAAGGGACAACTGAACACTGAAGCTTTCTTT
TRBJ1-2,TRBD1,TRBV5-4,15,CASSLREQGDYGYTF,TGTGCCAGCAGCCTGCGGGAGCAGGGGGACTATGGCTACACCTTC
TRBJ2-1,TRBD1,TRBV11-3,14,CASSPRTGNNEQFF,TGTGCCAGCAGCCCGAGGACAGGAAACAATGAGCAGTTCTTC
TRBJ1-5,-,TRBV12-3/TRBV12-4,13,CASSFMEVQPQHF,TGTGCCAGCAGTTTTATGGAGGTCCAGCCCCAGCATTTT
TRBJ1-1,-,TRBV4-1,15,CASSSADRWGTEAFF,TGCGCCAGCAGCTCGGCGGACCGATGGGGCACTGAAGCTTTCTTT
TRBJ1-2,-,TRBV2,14,CASSRESFSDGYTF,TGTGCCAGCAGCCGGGAAAGTTTTAGCGATGGCTACACCTTC
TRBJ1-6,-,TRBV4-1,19,CASSQLLGTPFVGGSPLHF,TGCGCCAGCAGCCAACTACTCGGGACTCCCTTTGTGGGGGGCTCACCCCTCCACTTT
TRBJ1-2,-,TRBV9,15,CASSVGSGILYGYTF,TGTGCCAGCAGCGTAGGTTCAGGGATCCTTTATGGCTACACCTTC
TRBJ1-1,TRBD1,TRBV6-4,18,CASSDSGQGNLGNTEAFF,TGTGCCAGCAGTGACTCGGGACAGGGGAACTTAGGGAACACTGAAGCTTTCTTT
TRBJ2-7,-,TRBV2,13,CASTFTLVYEQYF,TGTGCCAGCACTTTTACACTCGTCTACGAGCAGTACTTC
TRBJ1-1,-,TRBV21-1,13,CASKGGGPTEAFF,TGTGCCAGCAAAGGGGGGGGCCCCACTGAAGCTTTCTTT
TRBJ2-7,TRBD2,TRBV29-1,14,CSVTVAGGPHEQYF,TGCAGCGTGACTGTAGCGGGGGGGCCCCACGAGCAGTACTTC
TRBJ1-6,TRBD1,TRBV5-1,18,CASSLLLTQGANNSPLHF,TGCGCCAGCAGCTTACTACTTACACAGGGGGCCAATAATTCACCCCTCCACTTT
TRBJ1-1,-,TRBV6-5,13,CASRQTAFTEAFF,TGTGCCAGCAGACAGACAGCATTCACTGAAGCTTTCTTT
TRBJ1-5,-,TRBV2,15,CASGLGTGSNQPQHF,TGTGCCAGCGGGCTCGGAACGGGAAGCAATCAGCCCCAGCATTTT
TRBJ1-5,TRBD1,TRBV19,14,CATGEGARIQPQHF,TGTGCCACTGGTGAGGGGGCGCGTATTCAGCCCCAGCATTTT
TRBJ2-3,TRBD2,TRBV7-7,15,CASSSGGTSGDTQYF,TGTGCTAGCAGCTCGGGGGGGACTAGCGGAGATACGCAGTATTTT
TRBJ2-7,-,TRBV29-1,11,CSVASNYEQYF,TGCAGCGTTGCGTCCAACTACGAGCAGTACTTC
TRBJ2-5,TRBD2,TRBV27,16,CASSSPTSGGQETQYF,TGTGCCAGCAGTTCCCCGACTAGCGGGGGGCAAGAGACCCAGTACTTC
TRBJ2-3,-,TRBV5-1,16,CASSFLGNSGTDTQYF,TGCGCCAGCAGCTTTCTCGGGAACTCGGGCACAGATACGCAGTATTTT
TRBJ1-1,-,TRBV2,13,CASSSNSNTEAFF,TGTGCCAGCTCATCGAACTCGAACACTGAAGCTTTCTTT
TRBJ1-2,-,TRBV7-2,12,CASTDPGGGYTF,TGTGCCAGCACCGACCCGGGGGGCGGCTACACCTTC
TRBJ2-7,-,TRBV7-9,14,CASSLEPAGNEQYF,TGTGCCAGCAGCCTCGAACCCGCGGGAAACGAGCAGTACTTC
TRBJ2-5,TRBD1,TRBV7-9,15,CASSSPGQDQETQYF,TGTGCCAGCAGCTCTCCGGGACAGGACCAAGAGACCCAGTACTTC
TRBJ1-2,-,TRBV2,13,CASSEGDNYGYTF,TGTGCCAGCAGTGAAGGAGACAACTATGGCTACACCTTC
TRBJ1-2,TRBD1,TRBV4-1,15,CASSQADRVLGGYTF,TGCGCCAGCAGCCAAGCAGACAGGGTGCTGGGGGGCTACACCTTC
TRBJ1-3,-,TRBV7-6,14,CASSLAGTGNTIYF,TGTGCCAGCAGCTTAGCAGGGACTGGAAACACCATATATTTT
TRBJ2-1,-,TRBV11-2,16,CASSPMEVAKMYEQFF,TGTGCCAGCAGCCCCATGGAGGTGGCCAAGATGTATGAGCAGTTCTTC
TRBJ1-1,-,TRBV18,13,CASSPPVYTEAFF,TGTGCCAGCTCACCACCCGTGTACACTGAAGCTTTCTTT